A selection of T cell receptor beta chains follows, all from one sample in a study of identical twins. TCRdb ran MiXCR on the 5' RACE reads and lists one entry per CDR3 protein. The data show approximately 1.8 million distinct CDR3 sequences, 25% to 35% seen once. Source material: cord blood. These receptors were collected from a newborn girl in good health. Each CDR3 is given without its conserved first and last residue. D genes are given only for firm matches.

D gene: TRBD2; V gene: TRBV29-1; J gene: TRBJ2-3; CDR3 protein: SVEVGGGDTQY
D gene: .; V gene: TRBV7-9; J gene: TRBJ2-1; CDR3 protein: ASSLPTIGVYEQF
D gene: .; V gene: TRBV7-6; J gene: TRBJ2-1; CDR3 protein: ASSLDIKLKTTYNEQF
D gene: TRBD1; V gene: TRBV10-3; J gene: TRBJ1-2; CDR3 protein: AISETGGYGYT
D gene: .; V gene: TRBV4-2; J gene: TRBJ1-1; CDR3 protein: ASSQENRAGNTEAF
D gene: TRBD2; V gene: TRBV6-1; J gene: TRBJ2-5; CDR3 protein: ASSEAPLAGGPETQY
D gene: TRBD1; V gene: TRBV15; J gene: TRBJ2-7; CDR3 protein: ATSARQGSYEQY
D gene: .; V gene: TRBV10-2; J gene: TRBJ1-2; CDR3 protein: ASNILLSQNYGYT
D gene: TRBD2; V gene: TRBV3-1; J gene: TRBJ2-3; CDR3 protein: ASSRGLAGASDTQY
D gene: .; V gene: TRBV3-1; J gene: TRBJ1-1; CDR3 protein: ASSRVRNTEAF
D gene: TRBD2; V gene: TRBV7-2; J gene: TRBJ2-3; CDR3 protein: ASSFLSGRLDARDTQY
D gene: .; V gene: TRBV7-9; J gene: TRBJ2-7; CDR3 protein: ASSFSSFSYEQY
D gene: TRBD1; V gene: TRBV10-2; J gene: TRBJ1-3; CDR3 protein: ASVGTAGNTIY
D gene: .; V gene: TRBV20-1; J gene: TRBJ1-2; CDR3 protein: SARDADPTNYGYT
D gene: .; V gene: TRBV7-2; J gene: TRBJ1-1; CDR3 protein: ASSLERNTEAF
D gene: .; V gene: TRBV7-2; J gene: TRBJ2-1; CDR3 protein: ASSLVSGEREQF
D gene: TRBD1; V gene: TRBV27; J gene: TRBJ1-2; CDR3 protein: ASRPQQGPYGYT
D gene: .; V gene: TRBV4-1; J gene: TRBJ1-3; CDR3 protein: ASSQDMGTGNTIY
D gene: TRBD1; V gene: TRBV5-1; J gene: TRBJ1-2; CDR3 protein: ASSPRGQGCDYGYT
D gene: .; V gene: TRBV27; J gene: TRBJ1-6; CDR3 protein: ASSPMGWGNSPLH
D gene: .; V gene: TRBV28; J gene: TRBJ2-1; CDR3 protein: ASTTVGGGSYNEQF
D gene: TRBD1; V gene: TRBV20-1; J gene: TRBJ1-2; CDR3 protein: SAGDRGRGYT
D gene: .; V gene: TRBV4-1; J gene: TRBJ2-5; CDR3 protein: ASSQVLRVIGGETQY
D gene: .; V gene: TRBV3-1; J gene: TRBJ1-2; CDR3 protein: ASSRRTVSNYGYT
D gene: TRBD1; V gene: TRBV4-1; J gene: TRBJ2-7; CDR3 protein: ASSPGQGWAYEQY
D gene: TRBD1; V gene: TRBV28; J gene: TRBJ2-3; CDR3 protein: ASSYLTDRKTDTQY
D gene: .; V gene: TRBV7-2; J gene: TRBJ2-1; CDR3 protein: ASSFTGGIDRVIFNEQF
D gene: .; V gene: TRBV6-6; J gene: .; CDR3 protein: ASSYSLGVYEQY
D gene: TRBD1; V gene: TRBV7-9; J gene: TRBJ2-6; CDR3 protein: ASSARLTGPGANVLT
D gene: TRBD1; V gene: TRBV3-1; J gene: TRBJ1-2; CDR3 protein: ASSQGQGSYYGYT
D gene: TRBD1; V gene: TRBV6-6; J gene: TRBJ1-2; CDR3 protein: ASSLDKGQIYGYT
D gene: .; V gene: TRBV20-1; J gene: TRBJ2-3; CDR3 protein: SARGWGIPHADTQY
D gene: TRBD2; V gene: TRBV12-3/TRBV12-4; J gene: TRBJ2-2; CDR3 protein: ASSYEGGSGTGELF
D gene: TRBD1; V gene: TRBV7-2; J gene: TRBJ2-3; CDR3 protein: ASSLRWTGGADTQY
D gene: .; V gene: TRBV5-1; J gene: TRBJ2-2; CDR3 protein: ASSLEGGKTTGELF
D gene: TRBD1; V gene: TRBV3-1; J gene: .; CDR3 protein: ASSHGQGGYEQY
D gene: .; V gene: TRBV25-1; J gene: TRBJ2-3; CDR3 protein: ASKFWDTQY
D gene: TRBD1; V gene: TRBV20-1; J gene: TRBJ1-5; CDR3 protein: SAMTGSSNQPQH
D gene: .; V gene: TRBV28; J gene: TRBJ1-6; CDR3 protein: ASSLYSDSYNSPLH
D gene: .; V gene: TRBV5-4; J gene: TRBJ1-1; CDR3 protein: ASSLQGTGTEAF
D gene: .; V gene: TRBV6-6; J gene: TRBJ2-7; CDR3 protein: ATRLGQAFYEQY
D gene: .; V gene: TRBV7-4; J gene: TRBJ2-5; CDR3 protein: ASSPIRTPQETQY
D gene: .; V gene: TRBV29-1; J gene: TRBJ1-2; CDR3 protein: SVEDGWYGYT
D gene: .; V gene: TRBV21-1; J gene: TRBJ2-3; CDR3 protein: ASSKERTRWEDTQY
D gene: .; V gene: TRBV27; J gene: TRBJ1-5; CDR3 protein: ASSSNRYQPQH
D gene: .; V gene: TRBV29-1; J gene: .; CDR3 protein: SVDRYGKQETQY
D gene: .; V gene: TRBV7-2; J gene: TRBJ2-2; CDR3 protein: ASSLRQTGELF
D gene: .; V gene: TRBV24-1; J gene: TRBJ2-2; CDR3 protein: ATSDPRWGTNTGELF
D gene: TRBD2; V gene: TRBV2; J gene: TRBJ2-4; CDR3 protein: ASRKTSGGGNIQY
D gene: .; V gene: TRBV10-3; J gene: TRBJ2-7; CDR3 protein: AISESGMGYEQY
D gene: TRBD1; V gene: TRBV4-1; J gene: TRBJ1-4; CDR3 protein: ASSQTLTGGVEKLF
D gene: .; V gene: TRBV3-1; J gene: TRBJ1-2; CDR3 protein: ASRQGPGWAYGYT
D gene: .; V gene: TRBV5-5; J gene: .; CDR3 protein: ASRLGHSYEQY